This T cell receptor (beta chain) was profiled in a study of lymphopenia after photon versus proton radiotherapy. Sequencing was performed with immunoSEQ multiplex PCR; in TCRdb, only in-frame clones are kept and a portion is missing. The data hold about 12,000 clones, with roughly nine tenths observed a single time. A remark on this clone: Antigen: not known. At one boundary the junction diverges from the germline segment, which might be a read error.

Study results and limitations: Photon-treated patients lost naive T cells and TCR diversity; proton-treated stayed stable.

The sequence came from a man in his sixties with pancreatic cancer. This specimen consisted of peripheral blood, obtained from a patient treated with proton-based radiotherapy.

The CDR3 DNA reads TGTGCTAGCAGCTTAGACACGATAGTGAATGAGCAGTTCTTC. It translates to CASSLDTIVNEQFF. V and J are TRBV7-7 and TRBJ2-1, with no clear D. CDR1 SSHAT and CDR2 FNYEAQ come from the germline V gene (reference sequence). The CDR3 loop spans 14 amino acids.